The rows below give T cell receptor beta chains drawn from one sample of a study of T cells of healthy individuals. TCRdb processed the 5' RACE reads anew with MiXCR; each CDR3 protein has one entry. Of about 53,000 distinct CDR3 sequences listed, about 15% were seen once; the top ten hold roughly 16%. All receptors come from a human donor in good health. The CDR3 runs from the conserved cysteine through the conserved F or W. Fields, in order: D gene, clone size, J gene, V gene, CDR3 protein, CDR3 DNA. D genes are given only for firm matches. The size field is filled for only some rows; it gives once, few, many or a size class.

d_gene: TRBD2; abundance: .; j_gene: TRBJ2-2; v_gene: TRBV7-1; CDR3aa: CASSSLTSGRAGAGELFF; CDR3nt: TGTGCCAGCAGCTCACTCACTAGCGGGAGGGCCGGAGCCGGGGAGCTGTTTTTT
d_gene: TRBD1; abundance: .; j_gene: TRBJ1-1; v_gene: TRBV6-5; CDR3aa: CASIGLRQGGTEAFF; CDR3nt: TGTGCCAGCATCGGTTTAAGACAGGGTGGAACTGAAGCTTTCTTT
d_gene: .; abundance: few; j_gene: TRBJ2-7; v_gene: TRBV7-2; CDR3aa: CASSFSRSYEQYF; CDR3nt: TGTGCCAGCAGCTTTAGCCGCTCCTACGAGCAGTACTTC
d_gene: TRBD2; abundance: few; j_gene: TRBJ2-1; v_gene: TRBV27; CDR3aa: CASSLWASGGALSNEQFF; CDR3nt: TGTGCCAGCAGTTTATGGGCTAGCGGGGGGGCACTGAGCAATGAGCAGTTCTTC
d_gene: TRBD1; abundance: .; j_gene: TRBJ2-3; v_gene: TRBV12-3/TRBV12-4; CDR3aa: CASRPAGGRDTQYF; CDR3nt: TGTGCCAGTCGTCCCGCAGGGGGCCGGGATACGCAGTATTTT
d_gene: TRBD2; abundance: .; j_gene: TRBJ2-3; v_gene: TRBV2; CDR3aa: CASIPTSHSRTDTQYF; CDR3nt: TGTGCCAGCATCCCGACTAGCCATTCCCGCACAGATACGCAGTATTTT
d_gene: .; abundance: many; j_gene: TRBJ2-3; v_gene: TRBV5-5; CDR3aa: CASSLGGSATQYF; CDR3nt: TGTGCCAGCAGCTTGGGAGGCTCGGCTACGCAGTATTTT
d_gene: .; abundance: many; j_gene: TRBJ2-5; v_gene: TRBV29-1; CDR3aa: CSVGSWGSQETQYF; CDR3nt: TGCAGCGTTGGTAGCTGGGGGAGCCAAGAGACCCAGTACTTC
d_gene: .; abundance: .; j_gene: TRBJ2-1; v_gene: TRBV2; CDR3aa: CASSPLVRNEQFF; CDR3nt: TGTGCCAGCAGCCCACTAGTCCGGAATGAGCAGTTCTTC
d_gene: .; abundance: many; j_gene: TRBJ2-4; v_gene: TRBV12-3/TRBV12-4; CDR3aa: CASSLGGILVGNIQYF; CDR3nt: TGTGCCAGCAGTTTAGGCGGTATTTTGGTGGGAAACATTCAGTACTTC
d_gene: TRBD1; abundance: many; j_gene: TRBJ2-5; v_gene: TRBV29-1; CDR3aa: CSDGQGGGETQYF; CDR3nt: TGCAGCGACGGACAGGGAGGTGGGGAGACCCAGTACTTC
d_gene: TRBD2; abundance: .; j_gene: TRBJ2-7; v_gene: TRBV3-1; CDR3aa: CASSQPSGRAGEQYF; CDR3nt: TGTGCCAGCAGCCAACCTAGCGGGAGGGCCGGAGAGCAGTACTTC
d_gene: TRBD2; abundance: .; j_gene: TRBJ2-5; v_gene: TRBV20-1; CDR3aa: CSAESGLGEETQYF; CDR3nt: TGCAGTGCTGAGAGCGGACTAGGGGAAGAGACCCAGTACTTC
d_gene: TRBD1; abundance: many; j_gene: TRBJ1-5; v_gene: TRBV23-1; CDR3aa: CASSQPDREDQPQHF; CDR3nt: TGCGCCAGCAGTCAACCGGACAGGGAGGATCAGCCCCAGCATTTT
d_gene: TRBD2; abundance: few; j_gene: TRBJ2-1; v_gene: TRBV4-3; CDR3aa: CASSPSTSGYNEQFF; CDR3nt: TGCGCCAGCAGTCCAAGTACTAGCGGATACAATGAGCAGTTCTTC
d_gene: TRBD2; abundance: .; j_gene: TRBJ2-5; v_gene: TRBV7-2; CDR3aa: CASSLGGGAAETQYF; CDR3nt: TGTGCCAGCAGCTTAGGCGGGGGGGCCGCGGAGACCCAGTACTTC
d_gene: .; abundance: many; j_gene: TRBJ1-1; v_gene: TRBV7-9; CDR3aa: CASSLVQGSSTEAFF; CDR3nt: TGTGCCAGCAGCTTAGTTCAAGGAAGCAGCACTGAAGCTTTCTTT
d_gene: .; abundance: many; j_gene: TRBJ2-3; v_gene: TRBV7-2; CDR3aa: CASSPANTQYF; CDR3nt: TGTGCCAGCAGCCCAGCTAATACGCAGTATTTT
d_gene: TRBD2; abundance: many; j_gene: TRBJ2-5; v_gene: TRBV7-2; CDR3aa: CASSSKRGHQETQYF; CDR3nt: TGTGCCAGCAGCTCTAAGCGGGGTCACCAAGAGACCCAGTACTTC
d_gene: TRBD2; abundance: once; j_gene: TRBJ2-1; v_gene: TRBV20-1; CDR3aa: CSARDLSGRGKAYNEQFF; CDR3nt: TGCAGTGCTAGAGATCTTAGCGGGAGGGGGAAAGCCTACAATGAGCAGTTCTTC
d_gene: .; abundance: few; j_gene: TRBJ1-1; v_gene: TRBV2; CDR3aa: CASSPQRNTEAFF; CDR3nt: TGTGCCAGCAGCCCACAGAGAAACACTGAAGCTTTCTTT
d_gene: .; abundance: .; j_gene: TRBJ2-3; v_gene: TRBV18; CDR3aa: CASSPRMSSSTDTQYF; CDR3nt: TGTGCCAGCTCACCACGGATGAGTAGTTCCACAGATACGCAGTATTTT
d_gene: TRBD1; abundance: many; j_gene: TRBJ1-5; v_gene: TRBV6-5; CDR3aa: CASSPGTGNQPQHF; CDR3nt: TGTGCCAGCAGTCCCGGGACAGGCAATCAGCCCCAGCATTTT
d_gene: .; abundance: .; j_gene: TRBJ1-5; v_gene: TRBV2; CDR3aa: CASSEGDQPQHF; CDR3nt: TGTGCCAGCAGTGAAGGGGATCAGCCCCAGCATTTT
d_gene: TRBD1; abundance: .; j_gene: TRBJ1-4; v_gene: TRBV28; CDR3aa: CASRGDGTGNEKLFF; CDR3nt: TGTGCCAGCAGGGGCGACGGGACAGGGAATGAAAAACTGTTTTTT